The 12 T cell receptor delta chains presented below share a single source sample, sequenced in a study of γδ T cells in repeated Plasmodium falciparum infection. TCRdb redid clone calling on the multiplex PCR reads using CATT. The table includes tens of thousands of delta-chain clones, roughly 0.9% detected once. Flow sorting of PBMC yielded separate Vgamma9/Vdelta2+ and Vdelta2-negative gammadelta T cell populations for bulk repertoire analysis. The sample taken for sequencing was gamma-delta T cells from blood. All receptors come from a pool of human donors (malaria-infected and uninfected, not separated).

A few counts support this clone. The protein TCRdb lists belongs to a much larger clone and differs from this DNA's translation at residue 3, which points to a read error; the protein shown is made from the DNA. Distinct nucleotide sequences in the sample also encode this CDR3. The genes are TRDV1 and TRDJ1; TRDD3 is a possible D gene (6 bases). Germline V lookup: CDR1 TSWWSYY, CDR2 QGS. This CDR3 is built from 26 residues. CDR3 bases: TGTGCTCCTGGGGAACTGTTCGGGGGGCCAGTCTTGACTGCGTATTGGGGGTTACCTTACACCGATAAACTCATCTTT. It encodes CAPGELFGGPVLTAYWGLPYTDKLIF.

This clone was detected a few times. A read error likely explains this, since a far larger clone differs by one base. The identical CDR3 is also encoded by other nucleotide sequences in the sample. This rearrangement joins TRDV2 to TRDJ1; D remains ambiguous. TCRdb leaves out the J gene; it was filled in here by matching the DNA to germline. The CDR3 extends over 16 amino acids. Looked up from germline, CDR1 is GEAIGNYY and CDR2 is EKD. The CDR3 spells CACDALYTLYTDKLIF. CDR3 nucleotide sequence: TGTGCCTGTGACGCTCTATATACCTTGTACACCGACAAACTCATCTTT.

This clone was found a few times. The protein in TCRdb stems from a much larger clone and differs at residue 18 from this DNA's translation, likely a read error; here the protein is translated from the DNA. The chain recombines TRDV1 with TRDJ1; D possibly corresponds to TRDD3 (5 bases). Germline V CDR1 and CDR2: TSWWSYY, QGS. The CDR3 covers 20 residues. The CDR3 is CALGEPHSSVSFPDVDKPIF. For the CDR3, the DNA is TGTGCTCTTGGGGAACCCCACTCCTCAGTATCATTCCCTGATGTGGATAAACCCATCTTT.

Comments on this clone: Given a far larger clone just one base away, this is likely a sequencing read error. This specimen includes other DNA sequences encoding the same CDR3. J is TRDJ2 and V is TRDV2, with D unclear. The J gene, missing from TCRdb, was assigned here through DNA to germline matching. CDR1 and CDR2 from the germline V gene are GEAIGNYY and EKD. The length of the CDR3 is 19 residues. Here the CDR3 DNA reads TGTGCCTGTGACACCGTTGGTCCCGTCCCCCGCCCTTTGACAGCGCAACTCTTCTTT. This codes for CACDTVGPVPRPLTAQLFF.

A remark on this clone: The mismatch at residue 21 between this DNA's translation and the TCRdb protein of a much larger clone likely reflects a read error; the protein shown is translated from the DNA. The V gene is listed as TRDV1; no J gene was called; the table calls TRDD3, which could not be checked here. The V gene's germline CDR1 is TSWWSYY and CDR2 QGS. The CDR3 is 22 residues long. DNA of the CDR3: TGTGCTCTTGGGGCCTTTCCCCGATCGGCGGGACTGGGGGATACCTGCACCGATAAACTCACCTTT. Translated, it gives CALGAFPRSAGLGDTCTDKLTF.

This clone was picked up many times. The chain uses TRDV1 and TRDJ1; 9 bases map to TRDD3. This CDR3 has 25 residues. J lost 1 base, V lost 1 base, and 31 bases had no gene match. The germline CDR1 and CDR2 sequences are TSWWSYY and QGS. CDR3 in DNA: TGTGCTCTTGGGGAACCCCAACTTCCTCAAGTCGACCGTACTGGGGGACCACGGGGCACCGATAAACTCATCTTT. Translating gives CALGEPQLPQVDRTGGPRGTDKLIF.

Regarding this clone: Given a far larger clone just one base away, this is likely a sequencing read error. The sample carries other DNA sequences with the same CDR3. The V gene is TRDV2, the J gene TRDJ1; 10 bases match TRDD3. As TCRdb names no J gene, one was assigned here on the basis of a DNA match to germline. Germline V gives CDR1 GEAIGNYY, CDR2 EKD. This CDR3 is built from 17 residues. Losses at the gene ends were 0 bases for V and 9 bases for J; bases not matched to a gene: 15. Here the CDR3 reads CACDTETGGYGGYELIF. CDR3 bases: TGTGCCTGTGACACCGAGACCGGGGGATACGGGGGCTACGAACTCATCTTT.

This clone was recorded a few times. TCRdb's entry gives the protein of a much larger clone, which mismatches this DNA's translation at residue 8, likely from a read error; the protein reported here is translated from the DNA. This chain connects TRDV1 to TRDJ1; 7 bases line up with TRDD3. CDR1 is TSWWSYY, CDR2 QGS, per germline. CDR3 length: 13 amino acids. V shed 6 bases, J shed 4 bases, and the junction held 5 bases outside the gene matches. The CDR3 region has the DNA TGTGCTCTTGGTAGGGGGATGGACGATAAACTCATCTTT. Its protein is CALGRGMDDKLIF.

This clone was counted at least ten times. Only one base separates this from a far larger clonotype, so it likely reflects a read error. This sequence joins TRDV1 and TRDJ1, with 12 bases identical to TRDD3. After removal of 3 bases from V and 7 bases from J, the junction contained 36 bases not matched to a gene. Germline CDR1 TSWWSYY, CDR2 QGS. This CDR3 has 25 residues. CDR3 residues: CALGELQRGPSEKNWGIPSNSKLIF. The DNA for the CDR3 is TGTGCTCTTGGGGAGCTCCAGAGGGGGCCTTCCGAAAAAAACTGGGGGATACCTTCCAACAGTAAACTCATCTTT.

With regard to this clone: Translating this DNA gives a protein that differs at residue 15 from the TCRdb one, which belongs to a much larger clone; a read error is likely, and the protein shown is this translation. The chain joins TRDV1 to TRDJ1, with 7 bases that match TRDD3. Germline CDR1 and CDR2: TSWWSYY and QGS. There are 19 residues in the CDR3. CDR3 protein: CALGELVSSVLGYTAKLIF. CDR3 in DNA: TGTGCTCTTGGGGAACTAGTCTCCTCTGTACTGGGGTACACCGCTAAACTCATCTTT.

This clone was recorded a few times. The amino acid sequence in TCRdb belongs to a much larger clone and departs from this DNA's translation at residue 16, likely a sequencing read error; the sequence shown is translated from the DNA. This chain links TRDV1 with TRDJ3; 10 nucleotides line up with TRDD3. TCRdb gives no J gene; it was assigned here by matching the DNA to germline. CDR3 size: 26 residues. CDR1 and CDR2 from the germline V gene are TSWWSYY and QGS. V trimming: 4 bases; J trimming: 0 bases; junction bases outside the gene matches: 27. CDR3 amino acids: CALGGTKVQKGDTLRGFSWDTRQMFF. CDR3 nucleotides: TGTGCTCTTGGGGGAACTAAAGTCCAAAAGGGGGATACGCTTAGGGGGTTCTCCTGGGACACCCGACAGATGTTTTTC.

This clone was counted only a few times. A far larger clone is one base from this, pointing to a likely read error. In the same sample, other DNA sequences code for this CDR3. This rearrangement joins TRDV1 to TRDJ1; 7 nucleotides align to TRDD3. The J gene, not given by TCRdb, was assigned here from a germline match of the nucleotide sequence. CDR3 length equals 18 residues. Germline CDR1 TSWWSYY, CDR2 QGS. The DNA of the CDR3 is TGTGCTCTTGGGGAACCGCTACTGGGGAACTCGTACACCGACAAACTCATCTTT. Amino acid sequence: CALGEPLLGNSYTDKLIF.